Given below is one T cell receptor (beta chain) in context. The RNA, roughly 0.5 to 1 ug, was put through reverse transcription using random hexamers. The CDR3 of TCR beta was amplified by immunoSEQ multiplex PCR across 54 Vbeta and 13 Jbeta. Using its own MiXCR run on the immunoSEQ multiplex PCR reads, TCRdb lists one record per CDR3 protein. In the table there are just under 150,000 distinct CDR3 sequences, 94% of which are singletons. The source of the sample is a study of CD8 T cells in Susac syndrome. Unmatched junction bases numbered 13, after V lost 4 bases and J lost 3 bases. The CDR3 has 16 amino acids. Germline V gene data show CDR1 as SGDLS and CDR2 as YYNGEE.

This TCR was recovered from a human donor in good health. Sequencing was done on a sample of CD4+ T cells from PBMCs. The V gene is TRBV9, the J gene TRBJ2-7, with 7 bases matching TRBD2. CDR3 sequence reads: CASSSGGSRAIYEQYF. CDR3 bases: TGTGCCAGCAGCTCCGGGGGGTCCCGGGCGATCTACGAGCAGTACTTC.